The entry that follows covers one T cell receptor (beta chain) sequence. Its antigen is currently unknown. The CDR3 extends over 14 amino acids. Germline loops: CDR1 LGHDT, CDR2 YNNKEL (reference sequence). Trimming pared 3 bases from V and 2 bases from J, leaving 7 bases between. MiXCR was run by TCRdb on the reads, yielding one entry per CDR3 protein. The sample holds about 450,000 distinct CDR3 sequences, approximately 31% seen once. The source of the sample is a study of T cell repertoires in cytomegalovirus infection. Study-wide points: Carriers of CMV plus the relevant HLA were identified by cumulative public TCR beta family frequency.

Sequences were obtained from PBMCs. This receptor was taken from a human donor in good health (CMV status not recorded). Some clones in this sample may be carry-over from other donors' samples. The rearrangement uses TRBV3-1 and TRBJ1-4; D is possibly TRBD1 (5 bases). The CDR3 loop is CASSHGGTNEKLFF. CDR3 coding DNA: TGTGCCAGCAGCCACGGGGGGACTAATGAAAAACTGTTTTTT.